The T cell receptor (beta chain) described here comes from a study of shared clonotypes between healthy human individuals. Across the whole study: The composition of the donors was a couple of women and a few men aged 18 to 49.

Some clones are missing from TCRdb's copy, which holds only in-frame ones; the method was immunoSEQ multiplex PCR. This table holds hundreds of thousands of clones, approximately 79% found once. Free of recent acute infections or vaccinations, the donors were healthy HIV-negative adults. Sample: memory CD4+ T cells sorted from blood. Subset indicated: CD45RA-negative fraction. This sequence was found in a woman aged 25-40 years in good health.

CDR3 coding DNA: TGTGCCAGCACCGCTATAGCGGGATCCTACGAGCAGTACTTC. This codes for CASTAIAGSYEQYF. The chain recombines TRBV6-5 with TRBJ2-7; TRBD2 matches 8 bases. CDR1 is MNHEY and CDR2 is SVGAGI in the germline V gene. The CDR3 is 14 amino acids. V gave up 7 bases and J gave up 1 base; unmatched junction bases: 6.